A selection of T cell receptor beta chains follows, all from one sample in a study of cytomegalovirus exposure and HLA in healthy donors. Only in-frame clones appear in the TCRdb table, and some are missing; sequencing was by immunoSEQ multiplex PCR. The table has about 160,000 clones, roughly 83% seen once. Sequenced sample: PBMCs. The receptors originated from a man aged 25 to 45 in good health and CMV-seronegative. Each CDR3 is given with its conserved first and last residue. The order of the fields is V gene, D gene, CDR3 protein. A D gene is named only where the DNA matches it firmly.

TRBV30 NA CAWAGTLTDTQYF
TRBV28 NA CASSYRVEQYF
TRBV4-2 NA CASSQPGAYEQYF
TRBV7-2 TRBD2 CASSLEGLYTDTQYF
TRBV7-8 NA CASSPVVSRVNTEAFF
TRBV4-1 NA CASSQDYGSWQTQYF
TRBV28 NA CASSLEGAWTDTQYF
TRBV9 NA CASSVDPGWTEAFF
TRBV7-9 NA CASMTRGQYGYTF
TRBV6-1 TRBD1 CASSLSATDRGGFF
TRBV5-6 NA CASSLDSFREQYF
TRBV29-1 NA CSVAKSSGNTIYF
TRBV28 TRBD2 CASSLLRGGRNEQFF
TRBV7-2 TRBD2 CASSPSGVSYEQYF
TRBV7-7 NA CASSLKGLGAGPQETQYF
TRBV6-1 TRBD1 CASSEGRGAYGYTF
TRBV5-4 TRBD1 CASSPTDRGGGETQYF
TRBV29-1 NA CSVELLRLLNYGYTF
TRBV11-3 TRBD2 CASSLAGGGSYNEQFF
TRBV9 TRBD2 CASSPTRGLAGFTGELFF
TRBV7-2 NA CASSSQAQNTEAFF
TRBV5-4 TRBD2 CASSFFKAGGLDEQYF
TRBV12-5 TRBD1 CASGLKGGPGELFF
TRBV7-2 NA CASSLVVGPWSDTQYF
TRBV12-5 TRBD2 CASGLASGLALNEQFF
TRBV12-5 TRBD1 CASGLVTWTGGDWSNQPQHF